The 20 T cell receptor beta chains below all came from one sample that was sequenced in a study of blood T cell repertoires in COVID-19. Some clones are missing from TCRdb's copy, which holds only in-frame ones; the method was immunoSEQ multiplex PCR. Found here are under 200,000 clones, 87% of them singletons; the top ten hold 7% to 7.5%. The sample was PBMCs or T cells enriched from blood (not recorded which). The receptors come from a woman aged 45 to 65 who had recovered from COVID-19.

The chain carries TRBV5-6 and TRBJ2-2; D might be TRBD1 (5 bases). This CDR3 spans 15 amino acids. V was trimmed by 0 bases and J by 6 bases, leaving 12 bases between them. The germline V gene encodes CDR1 SGHDT and CDR2 YYEEEE. The CDR3 DNA reads as TGTGCCAGCAGCTTGGGTCAGGGAAGGGCCGGGGAGCTGTTTTTT. Its translation is CASSLGQGRAGELFF. The variable domain in full, completed from reference TRBV5-6 and TRBJ2-2, reads DAGVTQSPTHLIKTRGQQVTLRCSPKSGHDTVSWYQQALGQGPQFIFQYYEEEERQRGNFPDRFSGHQFPNYSSELNVNALLLGDSALYLCASSLGQGRAGELFFGEGSRLTVL.

The CDR3 nucleotides are TGTGCCAGCAGCTTAGTAGCGGGAGCTTTTACCGATACGCAGTATTTT. The encoded protein is CASSLVAGAFTDTQYF. The chain has TRBV11-2 and TRBJ2-3; TRBD2 matches 9 bases. Germline V gene data show CDR1 as SGHAT and CDR2 as FQNNGV. V shed 1 base, J shed 6 bases, and the junction held 8 bases outside the gene matches. The CDR3 loop spans 16 amino acids.

The chain has TRBV6-5 and TRBJ2-3; perhaps TRBD2 as D (5 bases). The V gene lost 2 bases and the J gene lost 2 bases, with 11 bases spanning the gap. Germline CDR1 is MNHEY and CDR2 is SVGAGI. The CDR3 has 15 residues. The CDR3 coding sequence is TGTGCCAGCAGTTACGAGGCGGGCCTCACAGATACGCAGTATTTT. Encoded protein: CASSYEAGLTDTQYF.

This clone was observed a single time. Germline and junction disagree at one end, which may indicate a read error. The chain combines TRBV30 with TRBJ2-6; maybe TRBD2 (5 bases). Germline loops: CDR1 GTSNPN, CDR2 SVGIG (reference sequence). CDR3 length: 14 amino acids. CDR3 sequence: CAWSVGNGLSVRAF. The CDR3 DNA is TGTGCCTGGAGTGTTGGTAACGGCCTTAGTGTGAGGGCTTTC.

The chain links TRBV7-2 to TRBJ1-2; tentative D call: TRBD1 (5 bases). The germline CDR1 and CDR2 sequences are SGHTA and FQGNSA. This CDR3 contains 15 residues. Deletions cut 1 base from V and 7 bases from J, with 16 bases between. CDR3 bases: TGTGCCAGCAGCTTAGACGGACCGACCGGGGGTGGCTACACCTTC. Amino acids: CASSLDGPTGGGYTF.

The chain links TRBV19 to TRBJ1-1; perhaps TRBD1 as D (5 bases). V lost 6 bases, J lost 1 base, and 21 bases lay in between. The CDR3 contains 17 residues. From germline, CDR1 is LNHDA and CDR2 SQIVND (reference sequence). The CDR3 DNA reads TGTGCCAGTAGCAAAATTGGAAGGGGAAGGGGGAACACTGAAGCTTTCTTT. Translated: CASSKIGRGRGNTEAFF.

The chain couples TRBV2 to TRBJ2-1; weak D call: TRBD1 (5 bases). The CDR3 runs 15 residues. Germline lookup yields CDR1 SNHLY and CDR2 FYNNEI. V was pared by 10 bases and J by 8 bases, with 24 bases between. The CDR3 protein is CATKNKRGISDEQFF. CDR3 DNA: TGTGCCACCAAAAACAAAAGGGGAATATCGGATGAGCAGTTCTTC.

CDR3 sequence (DNA): TGTGCCAGTAGTCCCTACGACAGGAACACTGAAGCTTTCTTT. The encoded protein is CASSPYDRNTEAFF. V usage is TRBV19 and J usage is TRBJ1-1; D may be TRBD1 (5 bases). The ends were cut back, 5 bases at V and 1 base at J, with 11 bases in the middle. Germline V gives CDR1 LNHDA, CDR2 SQIVND (reference sequence). The CDR3 is 14 residues long.

The chain links TRBV9 to TRBJ2-1; TRBD2 agrees at 11 bases. After removal of 1 base from V and 8 bases from J, the junction contained 8 bases not matched to a gene. CDR1 is SGDLS and CDR2 is YYNGEE in the germline V gene. The CDR3 consists of 16 residues. The DNA of the CDR3 is TGTGCCAGCAGCGTAAGCCCAACTAGCGGGAGCTATGAGCAGTTCTTC. Translation gives CASSVSPTSGSYEQFF.

CDR3: CASSLGLAGVEQYF. The CDR3 region has the DNA TGTGCCAGCAGCTTGGGACTAGCGGGAGTCGAGCAGTACTTC. This chain uses TRBV5-6 with TRBJ2-7; 12 bases align to TRBD2. Trimming at V came to 0 bases and at J to 6 bases, leaving 1 base not matched to a gene. Germline CDR1 reads SGHDT; CDR2 reads YYEEEE. CDR3 length: 14 residues.

This chain joins TRBV6-5 and TRBJ2-1; 13 bases are a match to TRBD2. There are 15 residues in the CDR3. Germline V gives CDR1 MNHEY, CDR2 SVGAGI. With 6 bases clipped from V and 6 bases from J, the junction kept 5 bases outside the gene matches. This CDR3 reads CASRRGLAGPNEQFF. As DNA, the CDR3 is TGTGCCAGCAGGCGGGGACTAGCGGGACCCAATGAGCAGTTCTTC.

The gene calls are TRBV27 and TRBJ1-6, with D uncertain. The germline V and J ends were trimmed by 7 bases and 0 bases, with 7 bases remaining between them. Germline CDR1 MNHEY, CDR2 SMNVEV (reference sequence). This CDR3 is 14 amino acids long. The CDR3 loop reads CASKLSSYNSPLHF. In nucleotides, the CDR3 is TGTGCCAGCAAGCTAAGCTCCTATAATTCACCCCTCCACTTT.

V usage is TRBV4-1 and J usage is TRBJ2-3, with TRBD2 identical over 11 bases. In germline, CDR1 is MGHRA, CDR2 YSYEKL. The CDR3 has 18 residues. J gave up 5 bases and V 2 bases, and 12 bases lay outside the gene matches. CDR3 sequence (DNA): TGCGCCAGCAGCCAACTTCTGGGTAGCGGGAGGGCCGGAGATACGCAGTATTTT. This sequence encodes CASSQLLGSGRAGDTQYF.

The genes are TRBV29-1 and TRBJ2-7; perhaps TRBD1 as D (6 bases). CDR3 length: 12 amino acids. V was pared by 6 bases and J by 1 base, with 10 bases between. From germline, CDR1 is SQVTM and CDR2 ANQGSEA. CDR3 protein: CSVPGQSYEQYF. The CDR3 DNA follows: TGCAGCGTCCCGGGACAATCCTACGAGCAGTACTTC.

This chain joins TRBV4-2 and TRBJ2-7, with TRBD1 as a possible D gene (6 bases). Germline CDR1 reads LGHNA; CDR2 reads YNFKEQ. Trimming removed 1 base from V and 3 bases from J, with 16 bases in between. The CDR3 runs 16 residues. In nucleotides, the CDR3 is TGTGCCAGCAGCCAAGGTTCCGGACAGACTTACTACGAGCAGTACTTC. Its protein product is CASSQGSGQTYYEQYF.

This clone was counted a single time. This chain uses TRBV27 with TRBJ2-1, with unresolved D. Trimming took 4 bases from V and 1 from J, leaving 8 bases between them. This CDR3 has 14 amino acids. In germline, CDR1 is MNHEY, CDR2 SMNVEV (reference sequence). Here the CDR3 reads CASSYYGSYNEQFF. In DNA form, the CDR3 reads TGTGCCAGCAGTTACTACGGTTCCTACAATGAGCAGTTCTTC.

The chain combines TRBV7-2 with TRBJ1-4; 8 nucleotides line up with TRBD1. This CDR3 has 15 residues. Germline lookup yields CDR1 SGHTA and CDR2 FQGNSA. Trimming cost V 5 bases and J 8 bases; bases outside gene matches: 10. The CDR3 reads CASSPRDRWGEKLFF. Here the CDR3 DNA reads TGTGCCAGCAGCCCACGGGACAGGTGGGGGGAAAAACTGTTTTTT.

The V and J genes are TRBV5-4 and TRBJ2-7; a weak D match, TRBD2 (6 bases). V gave up 0 bases and J gave up 1 base, with 11 bases separating them. The germline CDR1 and CDR2 sequences are SGHNT and YYREEE (reference sequence). The CDR3 loop spans 15 amino acids. CDR3 sequence: CASSLEAGRSYEQYF. CDR3 nucleotide sequence: TGTGCCAGCAGCTTGGAGGCAGGGAGGTCCTACGAGCAGTACTTC.

The chain uses TRBV5-1 and TRBJ1-1, with TRBD1 matching over 9 bases. Germline assignment: CDR1 SGHRS and CDR2 YFSETQ. The CDR3 sequence is 14 residues long. With 2 bases clipped from V and 4 bases from J, the junction kept 3 bases outside the gene matches. Here the CDR3 DNA reads TGCGCCAGCAGCTTCGGGACAGGGAGCACTGAAGCTTTCTTT. This codes for CASSFGTGSTEAFF.

This chain joins TRBV28 and TRBJ1-1, with TRBD1 matching over 7 bases. Germline V gene sequence: CDR1 MDHEN, CDR2 SYDVKM. CDR3 size: 15 residues. Trimming cost V 2 bases and J 4 bases; bases outside gene matches: 7. The CDR3 DNA reads as TGTGCCAGCAGTTTACTCGGGACAGCGGGCACTGAAGCTTTCTTT. This gives the protein CASSLLGTAGTEAFF.